A single sample is the source of the 25 T cell receptor beta chains below, sequenced in a study of CD4+ T cells in melanoma. This table comes from immunoSEQ multiplex PCR, and its TCRdb copy is limited to in-frame clones, with some not included. This table has 50,000 to 60,000 clones, roughly three quarters appearing once. Material: tumor tissue. These TCRs come from a human donor with melanoma.

The chain has TRBV18 and TRBJ1-5, with 7 bases that match TRBD1. CDR1 and CDR2 (germline): KGHSH, LQKENI. Trimming cost V 2 bases and J 8 bases; bases outside gene matches: 6. The CDR3 sequence is 14 residues long. CDR3: CASSPTTGEKPQHF. The CDR3 region has the DNA TGTGCCAGCTCACCAACTACAGGGGAGAAGCCCCAGCATTTT.

V gene TRBV11-2 combines with J gene TRBJ2-1, with D hard to call. CDR3 length: 18 amino acids. Trimming shortened V by 1 base and J by 0 bases, and 16 bases separated the two germline ends. CDR1 and CDR2 from the germline V gene are SGHAT and FQNNGV. The CDR3 DNA is TGTGCCAGCAGCTTAGCCGGGTATTTGGCCAGCTCCTACAATGAGCAGTTCTTC. Protein product: CASSLAGYLASSYNEQFF.

This clone has a handful of counts. The V gene is TRBV15, the J gene TRBJ2-5; weak D call: TRBD2 (8 bases). The CDR3 sequence is 19 residues long. Germline assignment: CDR1 LNHNV and CDR2 YYDKDF (reference sequence). V was trimmed by 0 bases and J by 3 bases, leaving 23 bases between them. In nucleotides, the CDR3 is TGTGCCACCAGCAGAGATTACCGGAGGGGGCGGGGGGCGGAAGAGACCCAGTACTTC. Its protein product is CATSRDYRRGRGAEETQYF.

The V call is TRBV2, the J call TRBJ2-1, with D hard to call. CDR1 and CDR2 (germline): SNHLY, FYNNEI. This CDR3 comprises 16 residues. The V and J ends lost 5 bases and 0 bases respectively, with 14 bases between them. CDR3 DNA sequence: TGTGCCAGCAGTACGGGTTCCCTTAGCTCCTACAATGAGCAGTTCTTC. Its protein is CASSTGSLSSYNEQFF. The variable domain in full, with the rest retrieved from reference TRBV2 and TRBJ2-1, is EPEVTQTPSHQVTQMGQEVILRCVPISNHLYFYWYRQILGQKVEFLVSFYNNEISEKSEIFDDQFSVERPDGSNFTLKIRSTKLEDSAMYFCASSTGSLSSYNEQFFGPGTRLTVL.

This chain joins TRBV9 and TRBJ2-3; 10 bases line up with TRBD2. The length of the CDR3 is 17 residues. The V and J ends lost 4 bases and 2 bases, in that order; junction bases with no gene match: 10. Germline CDR1 reads SGDLS; CDR2 reads YYNGEE. CDR3 protein: CASSQAGTSVFTDTQYF. The CDR3 DNA reads as TGTGCCAGCAGCCAGGCTGGGACTAGCGTATTCACAGATACGCAGTATTTT.

V usage is TRBV30 and J usage is TRBJ1-6; a possible D gene is TRBD1 (6 bases). This CDR3 spans 12 amino acids. From germline, CDR1 is GTSNPN and CDR2 SVGIG (reference sequence). V lost 5 bases to trimming and J lost 7 bases, with 9 bases between them. The CDR3 sequence is CAWDRFNSPLHF. CDR3 nucleotides: TGTGCCTGGGACAGGTTCAATTCACCCCTCCACTTT.

This clone was seen ten or more times. Here the CDR3 DNA reads TGTGCCACCTTTTCAAGCTCCTACGAGCAGTACTTC. Its translation: CATFSSSYEQYF. The chain employs TRBV27 and TRBJ2-7; unclear D gene. Germline-derived CDR1 and CDR2 are MNHEY and SMNVEV (reference sequence). V was clipped by 10 bases and J by 0 bases, with 10 bases between them. The CDR3 covers 12 residues.

This clone was seen only a few times. V gene TRBV19 combines with J gene TRBJ1-1; 8 bases agree with TRBD1. The CDR3 has 13 residues. V trimming: 7 bases; J trimming: 4 bases; junction bases outside the gene matches: 5. Germline CDR1 is LNHDA and CDR2 is SQIVND (reference sequence). The CDR3 DNA reads as TGTGCCAGTACCGAGGGACAGGCCACTGAAGCTTTCTTT. It is translated as CASTEGQATEAFF.

This clone has only one observation. The rearrangement joins TRBV5-1 to TRBJ1-2; D unresolved. Germline V gene data show CDR1 as SGHRS and CDR2 as YFSETQ. Trimming removed 4 bases from V and 2 bases from J, with 9 bases in between. The CDR3 has 13 amino acids. The CDR3 sequence: CASSRHINYGYTF. The DNA of the CDR3 is TGCGCCAGCAGCAGGCATATAAACTATGGCTACACCTTC.

J is TRBJ1-1 and V is TRBV7-9, with D possibly TRBD1 on 5 matching bases. Deletions cut 2 bases from V and 4 bases from J, with 14 bases between. CDR1 is SEHNR and CDR2 is FQNEAQ in the germline V gene (reference sequence). The CDR3 has 15 amino acids. Here the CDR3 reads CASSLRGGYGTEAFF. CDR3 in DNA: TGTGCCAGCAGCTTACGCGGGGGTTACGGCACTGAAGCTTTCTTT. Full variable domain (missing parts from reference TRBV7-9 and TRBJ1-1): DTGVSQNPRHKITKRGQNVTFRCDPISEHNRLYWYRQTLGQGPEFLTYFQNEAQLEKSRLLSDRFSAERPKGSFSTLEIQRTEQGDSAMYLCASSLRGGYGTEAFFGQGTRLTVV.

V and J are TRBV28 and TRBJ1-1, with D tentatively TRBD1 (5 bases). CDR3 length equals 14 residues. Germline assignment: CDR1 MDHEN and CDR2 SYDVKM. Trimming shortened V by 1 base and J by 7 bases, and 13 bases separated the two germline ends. The CDR3 reads CASSLLTGAYEAFF. In DNA form, the CDR3 reads TGTGCCAGCAGTTTATTAACAGGAGCATATGAAGCTTTCTTT.

This clone was seen only a few times. The V gene is TRBV2, the J gene TRBJ2-6; possible D gene TRBD1, 5 bases. The CDR3 is 15 amino acids. Germline assignment: CDR1 SNHLY and CDR2 FYNNEI. V gave up 8 bases and J gave up 2 bases, with 13 bases separating them. The CDR3 protein is CASRTDSAGANVLTF. The CDR3, as DNA: TGTGCCAGCCGTACCGACAGTGCTGGGGCCAACGTCCTGACTTTC.

This clone was seen ten or more times. CDR3 protein: CASSSQGVREKLFF. The CDR3 bases are TGTGCCAGCAGCTCTCAGGGGGTGCGGGAAAAACTGTTTTTT. This chain joins TRBV5-6 and TRBJ1-4; 7 bases line up with TRBD1. The CDR3 extends over 14 amino acids. J lost 8 bases, V lost 3 bases, and 7 bases had no gene match. In germline, CDR1 is SGHDT, CDR2 YYEEEE.

This clone was seen a few times. The chain combines TRBV18 with TRBJ1-3; D may be TRBD1 (6 bases). This CDR3 is built from 17 residues. The V gene's germline CDR1 is KGHSH and CDR2 LQKENI. The ends were cut back, 0 bases at V and 2 bases at J, with 14 bases in the middle. This chain's CDR3 is CASSPPPRDTAGNTIYF. The CDR3, as DNA: TGTGCCAGCTCACCACCGCCCCGGGACACAGCTGGAAACACCATATATTTT.

The V and J genes are TRBV5-1 and TRBJ1-4; tentative D call: TRBD1 (5 bases). Germline V gene sequence: CDR1 SGHRS, CDR2 YFSETQ. This CDR3 comprises 14 residues. V was trimmed by 5 bases and J by 6 bases, leaving 14 bases between them. Here the CDR3 reads CASRGVGFDEKLFF. The CDR3 region has the DNA TGCGCCAGCAGAGGGGTGGGATTCGATGAAAAACTGTTTTTT.

The chain combines TRBV5-4 with TRBJ2-5; 10 nucleotides line up with TRBD2. After removal of 1 base from V and 4 bases from J, the junction contained 4 bases not matched to a gene. The CDR3 length is 15 residues. Germline V gene sequence: CDR1 SGHNT, CDR2 YYREEE (reference sequence). The CDR3 nucleotides read TGTGCCAGCAGCTTGAGGGGACTAGCGTTAGAGACCCAGTACTTC. Encoded protein: CASSLRGLALETQYF.

The chain has TRBV9 and TRBJ1-5, with D uncertain. Between the trimmed V and J ends, which lost 0 bases and 5 bases, there was a span of 9 bases. This CDR3 region has 14 residues. Germline CDR1 is SGDLS and CDR2 is YYNGEE. CDR3 loop: CASSVGDTYQPQHF. The DNA for the CDR3 is TGTGCCAGCAGCGTAGGCGACACCTATCAGCCCCAGCATTTT.

This clone has a count of ten or more. The chain joins TRBV28 to TRBJ1-5; D uncertain. The V and J ends lost 2 bases and 1 base respectively, with 9 bases between them. This CDR3 is built from 15 residues. Germline values: CDR1 MDHEN, CDR2 SYDVKM. The CDR3 DNA sequence: TGTGCCAGCAGTTTACTAGGGAGGAGCAATCAGCCCCAGCATTTT. It specifies CASSLLGRSNQPQHF.

The chain couples TRBV4-1 to TRBJ2-6, with 10 positions matching TRBD1. Germline trimming cut 3 bases from V and 3 bases from J; bases unmatched to any gene: 14. The CDR3 covers 20 residues. Germline-derived CDR1 and CDR2 are MGHRA and YSYEKL. The CDR3 loop reads CASSHPSTGGFRFGANVLTF. CDR3 sequence (DNA): TGCGCCAGCAGCCACCCCTCGACAGGGGGCTTTAGGTTTGGGGCCAACGTCCTGACTTTC.

The chain couples TRBV6-1 to TRBJ1-3, with 9 bases lining up with TRBD1. Germline trimming cut 0 bases from V and 4 bases from J; bases unmatched to any gene: 1. Germline CDR1 reads MNHNS; CDR2 reads SASEGT. The CDR3 loop spans 15 amino acids. The CDR3 DNA reads TGTGCCAGCAGTGAAGCGGGACAGGGAGGAAACACCATATATTTT. This sequence encodes CASSEAGQGGNTIYF.

This chain connects TRBV7-2 to TRBJ1-3; D may be TRBD1 (5 bases). The CDR3 is 15 amino acids. V was cut by 1 base and J by 4 bases, with 11 bases left in between. Looked up from germline, CDR1 is SGHTA and CDR2 is FQGNSA. CDR3 bases: TGTGCCAGCAGCTTAGGGCCAGGGCGCGGAAACACCATATATTTT. Protein product: CASSLGPGRGNTIYF.

V is TRBV19 and J is TRBJ2-1, with D unresolved. The CDR3 runs to 12 residues. Trimming removed 6 bases from V and 10 bases from J, with 13 bases in between. The V gene's germline CDR1 is LNHDA and CDR2 SQIVND (reference sequence). The CDR3 DNA sequence: TGTGCCAGTAGCCCCGGACCCACCGAGCAGTTCTTC. Amino acids: CASSPGPTEQFF.

The V and J genes are TRBV11-2 and TRBJ1-4; weak D call: TRBD1 (6 bases). The ends were cut back, 4 bases at V and 4 bases at J, with 13 bases in the middle. Germline V gives CDR1 SGHAT, CDR2 FQNNGV. The CDR3 is made up of 15 amino acids. The CDR3 protein is CASSSNRALNEKLFF. In DNA form, the CDR3 reads TGTGCCAGCAGCTCTAACAGGGCGCTTAATGAAAAACTGTTTTTT.

The V gene is TRBV29-1, the J gene TRBJ1-4, with a tentative D call TRBD1 (5 bases). The CDR3 totals 12 residues. Germline V gene lookup returns CDR1 SQVTM and CDR2 ANQGSEA. V was shortened by 5 bases and J by 7 bases, with 11 bases between the two germline ends. The DNA of the CDR3 is TGCAGCGTTAGTGGGGGATCTGAAAAACTGTTTTTT. This encodes CSVSGGSEKLFF.

V usage is TRBV7-9 and J usage is TRBJ2-7; D gene uncertain. CDR1 is SEHNR, CDR2 FQNEAQ, per germline (reference sequence). The CDR3 has 13 amino acids. V was shortened by 5 bases and J by 0 bases, with 8 bases between the two germline ends. CDR3 coding DNA: TGTGCCAGCAGCCCATCGGCCTCCTACGAGCAGTACTTC. Residues: CASSPSASYEQYF.